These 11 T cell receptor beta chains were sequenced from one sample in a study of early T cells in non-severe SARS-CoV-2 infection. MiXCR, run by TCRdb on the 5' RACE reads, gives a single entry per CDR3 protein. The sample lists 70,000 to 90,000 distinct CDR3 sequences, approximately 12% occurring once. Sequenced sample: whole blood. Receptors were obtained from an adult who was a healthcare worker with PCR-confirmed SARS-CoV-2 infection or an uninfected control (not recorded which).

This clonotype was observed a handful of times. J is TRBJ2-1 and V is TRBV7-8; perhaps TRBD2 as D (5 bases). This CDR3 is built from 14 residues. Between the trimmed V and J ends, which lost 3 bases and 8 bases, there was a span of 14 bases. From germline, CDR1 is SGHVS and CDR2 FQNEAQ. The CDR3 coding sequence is TGTGCCAGCAGCTTCTCCCCTAGCCTCTATGAGCAGTTCTTC. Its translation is CASSFSPSLYEQFF.

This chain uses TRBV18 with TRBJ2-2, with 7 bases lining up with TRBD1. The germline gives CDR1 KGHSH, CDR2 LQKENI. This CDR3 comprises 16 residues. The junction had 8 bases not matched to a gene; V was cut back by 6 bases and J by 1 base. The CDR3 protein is CASSPSTGLNTGELFF. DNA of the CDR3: TGTGCCAGCTCCCCCTCGACAGGGTTGAACACCGGGGAGCTGTTTTTT.

CDR3 DNA: TGTGCCAGCAGCCGGGCAGGGGGCTCCTACGAGCAGTACTTC. This codes for CASSRAGGSYEQYF. The J gene is TRBJ2-7, the V gene TRBV14, with 7 bases aligning to TRBD1. Trimming at V came to 4 bases and at J to 0 bases, leaving 3 bases not matched to a gene. CDR1 is SGHDN and CDR2 is FVKESK in the germline V gene. The CDR3 consists of 14 residues.

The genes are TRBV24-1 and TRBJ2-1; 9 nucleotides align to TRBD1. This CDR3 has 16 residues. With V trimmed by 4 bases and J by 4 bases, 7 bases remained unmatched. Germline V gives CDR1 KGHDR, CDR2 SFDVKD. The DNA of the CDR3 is TGTGCCACCAGTGACTCGACAGGGGGAGCATACAATGAGCAGTTCTTC. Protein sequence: CATSDSTGGAYNEQFF.

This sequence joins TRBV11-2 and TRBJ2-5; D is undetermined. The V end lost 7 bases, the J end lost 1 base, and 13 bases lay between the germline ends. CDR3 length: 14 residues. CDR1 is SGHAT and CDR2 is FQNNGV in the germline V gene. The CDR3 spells CASTRAGVQETQYF. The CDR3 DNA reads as TGTGCCAGCACCCGAGCCGGCGTCCAAGAGACCCAGTACTTC.

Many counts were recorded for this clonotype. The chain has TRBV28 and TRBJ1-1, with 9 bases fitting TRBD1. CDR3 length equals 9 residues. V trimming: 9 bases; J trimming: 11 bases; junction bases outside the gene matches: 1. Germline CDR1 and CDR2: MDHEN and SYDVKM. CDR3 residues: CASGTGAFF. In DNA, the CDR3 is TGTGCCAGTGGGACAGGGGCTTTCTTT.

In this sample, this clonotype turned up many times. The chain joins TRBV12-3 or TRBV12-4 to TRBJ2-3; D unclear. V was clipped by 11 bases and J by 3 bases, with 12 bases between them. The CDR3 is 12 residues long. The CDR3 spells CASTESTDTQYF. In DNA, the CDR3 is TGTGCCTCTACCGAGTCGACAGATACGCAGTATTTT.

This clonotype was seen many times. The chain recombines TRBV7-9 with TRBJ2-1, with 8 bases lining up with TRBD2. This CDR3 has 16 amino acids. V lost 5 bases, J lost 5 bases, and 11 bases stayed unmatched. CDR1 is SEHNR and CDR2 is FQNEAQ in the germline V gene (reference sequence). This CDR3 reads CASSPSGGRKDNEQFF. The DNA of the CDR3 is TGTGCCAGCAGCCCTTCGGGAGGGCGGAAGGACAATGAGCAGTTCTTC.

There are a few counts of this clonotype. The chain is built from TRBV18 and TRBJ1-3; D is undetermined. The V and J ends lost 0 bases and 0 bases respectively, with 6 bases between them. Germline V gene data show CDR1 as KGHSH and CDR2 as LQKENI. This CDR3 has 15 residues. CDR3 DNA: TGTGCCAGCTCACCACCGGCAGGCTCTGGAAACACCATATATTTT. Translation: CASSPPAGSGNTIYF.

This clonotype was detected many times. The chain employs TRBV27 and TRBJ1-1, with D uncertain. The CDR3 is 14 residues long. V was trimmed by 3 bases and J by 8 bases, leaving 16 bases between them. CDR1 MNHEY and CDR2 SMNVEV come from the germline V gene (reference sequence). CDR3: CASSLGPPKLEAFF. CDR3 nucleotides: TGTGCCAGCAGTTTGGGCCCGCCGAAATTAGAAGCTTTCTTT.

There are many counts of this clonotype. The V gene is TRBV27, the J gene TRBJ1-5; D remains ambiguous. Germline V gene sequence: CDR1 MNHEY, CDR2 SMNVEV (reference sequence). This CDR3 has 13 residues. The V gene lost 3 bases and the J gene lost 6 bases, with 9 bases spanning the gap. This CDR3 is CASSFIVGQPQHF. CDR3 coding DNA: TGTGCCAGCAGTTTCATCGTGGGTCAGCCCCAGCATTTT.